This T cell receptor beta chain emerged from a study of T cells in Graves' hyperthyroidism and ophthalmopathy. Study summary: Prior to any treatment, at the point of initial diagnosis, peripheral blood was collected.

Template material for amplifying TCR beta CDR3 regions consisted of RNA transcripts. When the TCR CDR3 underwent first-round RT-PCR, the HTBI primer set was used. TCRdb itself ran the multiplex PCR reads through MiXCR, one entry per CDR3 protein. The sample includes some 740,000 distinct CDR3 sequences, about 15% seen only once; the top ten take 10%. Concerning this clonotype itself: Its specificity is unknown.

General study findings and limits: A model using 13 V-J features told ophthalmopathy apart from stable hyperthyroidism.

CDR3 length: 16 amino acids. The V gene's germline CDR1 is SGDLS and CDR2 YYNGEE. V was clipped by 1 base and J by 7 bases; unmatched bases: 10. This clonotype was sampled from a woman younger than 30 with Graves' hyperthyroidism. Input material: blood. This chain links TRBV9 with TRBJ2-1; 8 nucleotides match TRBD2. As DNA, the CDR3 is TGTGCCAGCAGCGTAAGTACAAGCGGGAGCCGGAATGAGCAGTTCTTC. Its translation: CASSVSTSGSRNEQFF. Combining the CDR3 with reference TRBV9 and TRBJ2-1 gives the whole variable domain DSGVTQTPKHLITATGQRVTLRCSPRSGDLSVYWYQQSLDQGLQFLIQYYNGEERAKGNILERFSAQQFPDLHSELNLSSLELGDSALYFCASSVSTSGSRNEQFFGPGTRLTVL.